Here is one T cell receptor beta chain with its context. Its target is unknown. This record comes from a study of T cells in Graves' hyperthyroidism and ophthalmopathy. TCR beta CDR3 sequences were amplified from RNA transcripts. During a first-round RT-PCR of the TCR CDR3, the HTBI primer set was used. MiXCR was run by TCRdb on the multiplex PCR reads, yielding one entry per CDR3 protein. The data show approximately 720,000 distinct CDR3 sequences, around 20% seen once. Findings of the study overall: Median prediction lead before ophthalmopathy onset was around 7 months with the model. Ophthalmopathy cases were set apart from stable hyperthyroidism by a 13 V-J model. Blood also held most thyroid clonotypes expanded beyond 0.001.

The study based diagnoses on clinical symptoms, serum thyroxine and TRAb, thyroid ultrasound and orbital computed tomography. Specimen: blood. This TCR was recovered from a woman aged 45-59 years with Graves' hyperthyroidism that later progressed to Graves' ophthalmopathy.

CDR3 coding DNA: TGTGCCAGCAGTCCGTACGGAGGAGGACAGGGGCCGCAACAGGGAAAACTGTTTTTT. Its translation is CASSPYGGGQGPQQGKLFF. The genes are TRBV6-2 or TRBV6-3 and TRBJ1-4; TRBD1 aligns across 9 bases. This CDR3 comprises 19 residues. The trim removed 5 bases at V and 10 bases at J, leaving 23 bases unmatched. Germline CDR1 is MNHEY and CDR2 is SVGEGT.